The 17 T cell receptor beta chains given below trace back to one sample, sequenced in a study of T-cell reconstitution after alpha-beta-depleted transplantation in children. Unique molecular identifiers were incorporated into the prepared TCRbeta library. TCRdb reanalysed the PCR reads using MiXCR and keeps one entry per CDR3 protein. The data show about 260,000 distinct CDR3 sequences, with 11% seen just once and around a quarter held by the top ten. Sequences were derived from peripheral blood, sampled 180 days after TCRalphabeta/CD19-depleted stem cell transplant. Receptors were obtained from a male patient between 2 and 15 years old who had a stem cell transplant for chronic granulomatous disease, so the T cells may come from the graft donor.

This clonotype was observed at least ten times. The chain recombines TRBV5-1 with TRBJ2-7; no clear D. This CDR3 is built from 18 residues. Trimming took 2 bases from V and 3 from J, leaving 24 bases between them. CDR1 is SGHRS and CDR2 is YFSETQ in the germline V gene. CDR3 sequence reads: CASSFAARTGAASYEQYF. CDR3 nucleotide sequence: TGCGCCAGCAGCTTTGCAGCCCGGACGGGCGCCGCCAGCTACGAGCAGTACTTC.

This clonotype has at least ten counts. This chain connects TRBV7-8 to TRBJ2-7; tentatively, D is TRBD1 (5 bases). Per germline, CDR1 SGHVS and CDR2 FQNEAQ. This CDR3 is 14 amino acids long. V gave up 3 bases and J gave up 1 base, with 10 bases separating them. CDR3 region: CASSFRETSYEQYF. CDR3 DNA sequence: TGTGCCAGCAGCTTCAGGGAAACGTCCTACGAGCAGTACTTC.

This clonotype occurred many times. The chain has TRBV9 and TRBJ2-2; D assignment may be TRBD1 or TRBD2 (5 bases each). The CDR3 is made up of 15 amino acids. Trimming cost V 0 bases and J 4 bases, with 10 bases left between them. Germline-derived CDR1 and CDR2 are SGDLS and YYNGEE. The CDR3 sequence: CASSVATGRTGELFF. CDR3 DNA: TGTGCCAGCAGCGTAGCCACGGGGCGCACCGGGGAGCTGTTTTTT.

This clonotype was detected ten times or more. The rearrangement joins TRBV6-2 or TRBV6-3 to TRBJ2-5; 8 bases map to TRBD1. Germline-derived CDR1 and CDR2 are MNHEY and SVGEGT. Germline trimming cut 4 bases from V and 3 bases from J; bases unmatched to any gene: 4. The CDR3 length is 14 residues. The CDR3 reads CASSSWDRKETQYF. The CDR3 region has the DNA TGTGCCAGCAGTTCCTGGGACAGGAAAGAGACCCAGTACTTC.

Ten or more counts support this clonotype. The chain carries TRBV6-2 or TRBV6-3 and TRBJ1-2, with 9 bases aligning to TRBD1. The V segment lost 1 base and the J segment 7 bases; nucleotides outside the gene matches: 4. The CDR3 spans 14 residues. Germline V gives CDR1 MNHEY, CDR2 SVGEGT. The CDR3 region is CASSYYGQGLGYTF. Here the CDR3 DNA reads TGTGCCAGCAGTTACTACGGACAGGGGCTTGGCTACACCTTC.

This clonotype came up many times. CDR3 amino acids: CASSYRDRGLGPYEQYF. In DNA form, the CDR3 reads TGTGCCAGCAGTTACCGGGACAGGGGGTTGGGACCCTACGAGCAGTACTTC. The chain uses TRBV6-5 and TRBJ2-7, with 11 bases that match TRBD1. The junction had 8 bases not matched to a gene; V was cut back by 2 bases and J by 2 bases. The CDR3 contains 17 residues. The germline V gene encodes CDR1 MNHEY and CDR2 SVGAGI.

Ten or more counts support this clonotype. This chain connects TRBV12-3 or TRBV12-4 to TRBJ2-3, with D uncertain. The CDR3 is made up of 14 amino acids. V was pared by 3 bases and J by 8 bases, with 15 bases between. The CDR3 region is CASSFGRPQATQYF. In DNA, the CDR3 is TGTGCCAGCAGTTTTGGCCGACCTCAAGCTACGCAGTATTTT.

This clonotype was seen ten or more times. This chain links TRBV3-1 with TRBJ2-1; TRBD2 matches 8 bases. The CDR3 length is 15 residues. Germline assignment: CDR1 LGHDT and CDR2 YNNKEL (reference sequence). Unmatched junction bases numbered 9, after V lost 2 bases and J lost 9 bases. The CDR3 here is CASSQSSGILAEQFF. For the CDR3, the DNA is TGTGCCAGCAGCCAAAGTAGCGGGATCCTCGCTGAGCAGTTCTTC.

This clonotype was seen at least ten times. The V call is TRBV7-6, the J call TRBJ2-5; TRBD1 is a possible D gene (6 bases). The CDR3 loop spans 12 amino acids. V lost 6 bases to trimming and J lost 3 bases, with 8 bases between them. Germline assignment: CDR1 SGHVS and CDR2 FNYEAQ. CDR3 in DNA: TGTGCCAGCAGACAGGGTGAAGAGACCCAGTACTTC. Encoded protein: CASRQGEETQYF.

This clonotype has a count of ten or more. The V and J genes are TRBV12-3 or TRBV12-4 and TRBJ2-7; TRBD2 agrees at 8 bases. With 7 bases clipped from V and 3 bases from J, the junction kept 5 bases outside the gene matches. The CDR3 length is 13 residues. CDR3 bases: TGTGCCAGCAATTCCGGGACTAGCTACGAGCAGTACTTC. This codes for CASNSGTSYEQYF.

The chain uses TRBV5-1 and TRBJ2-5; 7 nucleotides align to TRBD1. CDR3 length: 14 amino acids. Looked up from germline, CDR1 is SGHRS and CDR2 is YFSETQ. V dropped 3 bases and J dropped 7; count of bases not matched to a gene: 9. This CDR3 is CASSSDRGPATQYF. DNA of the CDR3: TGCGCCAGCAGCTCGGATAGGGGGCCCGCGACCCAGTACTTC.

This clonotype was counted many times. The CDR3 is CASSLYGTPTGELFF. The DNA of the CDR3 is TGTGCCAGCAGCTTGTACGGGACCCCCACCGGGGAGCTGTTTTTT. The gene calls are TRBV5-6 and TRBJ2-2; D assignment may be TRBD1 or TRBD2 (5 bases each). This CDR3 has 15 residues. V dropped 1 base and J dropped 4 bases, with 11 bases sitting between them. Germline V gene data show CDR1 as SGHDT and CDR2 as YYEEEE.

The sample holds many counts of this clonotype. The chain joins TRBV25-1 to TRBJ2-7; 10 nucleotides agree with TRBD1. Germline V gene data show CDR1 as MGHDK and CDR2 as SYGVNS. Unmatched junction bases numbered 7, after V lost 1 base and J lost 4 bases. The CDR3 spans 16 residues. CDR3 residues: CASSESDRGRRYEQYF. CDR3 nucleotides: TGTGCCAGCAGTGAATCAGACAGGGGGCGCAGGTACGAGCAGTACTTC.

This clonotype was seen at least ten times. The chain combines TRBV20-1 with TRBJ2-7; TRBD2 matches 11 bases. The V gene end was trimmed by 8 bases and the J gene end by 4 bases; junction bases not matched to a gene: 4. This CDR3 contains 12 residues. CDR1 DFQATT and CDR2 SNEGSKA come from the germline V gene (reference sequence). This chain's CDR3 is CSTGTSGYEQYF. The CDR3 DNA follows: TGCAGTACCGGGACTAGCGGATACGAGCAGTACTTC.

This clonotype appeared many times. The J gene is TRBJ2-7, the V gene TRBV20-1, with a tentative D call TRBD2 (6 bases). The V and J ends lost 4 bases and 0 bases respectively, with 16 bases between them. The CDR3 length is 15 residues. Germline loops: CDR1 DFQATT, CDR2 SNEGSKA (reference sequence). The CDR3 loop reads CSATLALPFSYEQYF. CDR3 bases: TGCAGTGCTACACTAGCCCTACCTTTCTCCTACGAGCAGTACTTC.

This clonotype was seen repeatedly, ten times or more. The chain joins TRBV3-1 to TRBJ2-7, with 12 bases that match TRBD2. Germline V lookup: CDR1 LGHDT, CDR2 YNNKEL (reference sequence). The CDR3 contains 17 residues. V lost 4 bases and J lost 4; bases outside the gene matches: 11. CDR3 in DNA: TGTGCCAGCAGCCGCCAGGGCAGGACTAGCGGGAAGTACGAGCAGTACTTC. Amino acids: CASSRQGRTSGKYEQYF.

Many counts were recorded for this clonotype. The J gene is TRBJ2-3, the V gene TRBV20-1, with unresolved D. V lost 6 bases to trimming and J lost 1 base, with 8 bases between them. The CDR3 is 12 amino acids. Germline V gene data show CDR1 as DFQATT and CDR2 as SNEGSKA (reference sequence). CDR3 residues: CSASRGTDTQYF. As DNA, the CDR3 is TGCAGTGCCAGTCGCGGCACAGATACGCAGTATTTT.